Here is one T cell receptor beta chain with its context. Its antigen is currently not known. No quality values exist for individual bases; no much larger clone is one base distant. Receptor libraries were prepared by 5' RACE. These reads were obtained on an Illumina HiSeq 2500. The second PCR ran for about 6 to 12 cycles and used a J-beta primer mix along with a sample-barcoded 5' primer. Each TCR beta cDNA molecule received a unique molecular identifier from a template-switch 5' adaptor carrying 12 random nucleotides. Each sample yielded at least 2.5 million CDR3-containing paired-end reads. The Mint cDNA synthesis kit, primed by a TRBC-specific oligonucleotide, was used to synthesize first-strand cDNA from all RNA. After uracil-DNA glycosylase treatment, a first 18-cycle PCR used universal primers M1SS and BC2_uni_R on all cDNA. Per the source publication's procedure: For normalization, 1 million high-quality reads, each with a distinct molecular identifier, were randomly selected from each sample. Instead of being binned into consensus sequences, reads that shared molecular identifiers were thrown out. MiTCR, set to a Q25 quality threshold and the strictest error-elimination algorithm, was used for CDR3 identification, clonotype clustering and error correction. A nonparametric unseen species model with Euler transformation was used to estimate a lower bound on total TCR beta diversity. TCRdb trimmed the raw reads at Q25, called clones with MiXCR and kept productive beta chains. Every distinct CDR3 protein forms one entry, paired with its most common genes and DNA. The V and J calls follow TCRdb's processing rather than the paper's. Present in this sample are about 1.7 million distinct CDR3 sequences, 25% to 30% of which were seen just once. The ten largest clones capture 7% to 9% of the sample.

Donors were around 37 systemically healthy Caucasian individuals from Russia aged roughly 6 to 90 years. Approximately 10 milliliters of peripheral blood were collected from each donor into EDTA-treated Vacutainer tubes. PBMCs were isolated by Ficoll-Paque density-gradient centrifugation, with at least 7 million obtained per sample. Trizol reagent was used to extract total RNA from PBMCs, with at least 6 micrograms per sample. For every donor, an aliquot of PBMCs went through flow cytometry to measure the percentages of naive CD45RAhigh/CD27high T cells. The sample comes from a study of blood T cells in healthy people across ages (dated by TCRdb to about 2015). In terms of the full investigation: Template switching captured roughly one uniquely barcoded TCR beta cDNA molecule per two T cells in model experiments. To avoid experimental bias, donors of different ages were randomly spread across the sequencing lanes. The donors were divided into four age groups: young (average about 15 years), middle-aged (about 39), aged (approximately 62) and long-lived (roughly 88). Two additional independent replicas of 1 million unique cDNA reads from the same blood draw were analyzed for two donors (one aged 18 to 30 and one aged 80 or older). Age-related changes in TCR beta repertoire diversity were measured in the study by deep sequencing normalized with unique cDNA molecular identifiers. The paper as a whole reports these results and caveats: A strong correlation was found between observed TCR beta diversity and the percentage of naive T cells measured by flow cytometry. Because profiling used bulk unsorted PBMCs, naive and antigen-experienced compartments could not be compared conclusively. The long-lived group showed more naive CD4+ T cells, fewer expanded clones and increased TCR diversity than the aged group, suggesting age selection. Estimates of total diversity based on one million sequenced T cells were regarded as lower bounds and as underestimates. Because the CMV infection status of the donors was unknown, age-related changes in expanded clonotypes may potentially have been confounded. As age increased, observed TCR beta diversity per million T cells dropped in a roughly linear way, and a significant reduction was already evident by age about 40.

The CDR3 starts with the cysteine, ends with the phenylalanine, and has 15 residues. Only the CDR3 portion is preserved as DNA: 45 bases, with reading frame beginning at the first base. A distance of 10 bases separates the germline ends of V and J, which lose 4 bases and 0 bases respectively. The CDR1 and CDR2 encoded by the germline V gene are SGHRS and YFSETQ. Sequencing input: blood. The clonotype comes from a woman younger than 45 in good health. The chain uses TRBV5-1 and TRBJ1-4; the D gene identity is not certain. The CDR3 region: CASSPDTATNEKLFF. The DNA sequence reads TGCGCCAGCAGCCCCGACACTGCAACTAATGAAAAACTGTTTTTT.